This T cell receptor beta chain was documented in a study of cytomegalovirus exposure and HLA in healthy donors. Points from the study as a whole: Follow-up analysis later connected one missense variant in DCLRE1C with trimming of TCR beta V- and J-genes. Diagnosis of cytomegalovirus status made by the classifier reportedly showed high specificity and sensitivity.

Sampled while nominally healthy, donors likely had unrecorded immune exposures. As to this clone: Its antigen remains unidentified.

The PCR used 60 Vbeta and 13 Jbeta primers. Assay: immunoSEQ multiplex PCR; the TCRdb copy retains only in-frame clones and omits some. This sample has about 170,000 clones, with more than 65% found just once. This receptor was taken from a male donor in good health and CMV-seronegative. The material sequenced was PBMCs.

The CDR3: CASGGGGADTQYF. For the CDR3, the DNA is TGTGCTAGTGGGGGCGGGGGGGCAGATACGCAGTATTTT. This chain links TRBV12-5 with TRBJ2-3; 9 bases align to TRBD2. The V gene end was trimmed by 6 bases and the J gene end by 4 bases; junction bases not matched to a gene: 2. This CDR3 is 13 amino acids long. From germline, CDR1 is LGHNT and CDR2 FRNRAP.